Below are 12 T cell receptor beta chains sequenced from a single sample in a study of OX40 agonist ivuxolimab in advanced cancers. Data came from immunoSEQ multiplex PCR; TCRdb stores just in-frame clones and leaves some out. The sample contains fewer than 65,000 clones, about nine tenths of which appear only once. The source was CD4+ or CD8+ T cells sorted from blood, collected in a trial of the OX40 agonist ivuxolimab. All receptors come from an adult with an advanced solid tumor such as melanoma, head and neck, liver or kidney cancer.

The chain couples TRBV7-2 to TRBJ1-5; TRBD1 matches at 7 bases. The V segment lost 10 bases and the J segment 0 bases; nucleotides outside the gene matches: 6. The CDR3 covers 14 residues. Germline V lookup: CDR1 SGHTA, CDR2 FQGNSA. The CDR3 here is CATATGLSNQPQHF. The CDR3 bases are TGTGCCACCGCGACAGGGCTTAGCAATCAGCCCCAGCATTTT.

The rearrangement joins TRBV4-2 to TRBJ2-3, with 13 bases fitting TRBD2. V was pared by 0 bases and J by 7 bases, with 7 bases of the junction left unmatched. There are 17 residues in the CDR3. Germline V lookup: CDR1 LGHNA, CDR2 YNFKEQ. In DNA form, the CDR3 reads TGTGCCAGCAGCCAAGATTACGGACTAGCGGGAGAAAATACGCAGTATTTT. Amino acids: CASSQDYGLAGENTQYF.

This sequence joins TRBV5-1 and TRBJ2-3; 11 bases align to TRBD2. The germline V gene encodes CDR1 SGHRS and CDR2 YFSETQ. Trimming removed 4 bases from V and 6 bases from J; junction bases left unmatched: 7. This CDR3 has 15 amino acids. As DNA, the CDR3 is TGCGCCAGCAGCCTGAGACTAGCGGGATTGGATACGCAGTATTTT. It yields the protein CASSLRLAGLDTQYF.

The chain combines TRBV6-5 with TRBJ2-7; D is unclear. Trimming stripped 4 bases from V and 6 bases from J, with 10 bases between. Germline CDR1 is MNHEY and CDR2 is SVGAGI. CDR3 length: 12 residues. DNA of the CDR3: TGTGCCAGCAGTTCGAGGTCCGGCGAGCAGTACTTC. Encoded protein: CASSSRSGEQYF.

J is TRBJ2-2 and V is TRBV28, with D possibly being TRBD1 or TRBD2 (5 bases each). The CDR3 consists of 14 residues. Trimming removed 5 bases from V and 8 bases from J, with 15 bases in between. Germline loops: CDR1 MDHEN, CDR2 SYDVKM. The CDR3 region is CASSIRGPSGELFF. The CDR3 nucleotides read TGTGCCAGCAGTATACGGGGCCCGTCGGGGGAGCTGTTTTTT.

This clone is a singleton in its sample. The V gene is TRBV28, the J gene TRBJ1-4; weak D call: TRBD1 (6 bases). Germline V CDR1 and CDR2: MDHEN, SYDVKM. The length of the CDR3 is 15 residues. Trimming stripped 1 base from V and 7 bases from J, with 13 bases between. CDR3 residues: CASSLSRGGGEKLFF. CDR3 DNA: TGTGCCAGCAGTTTATCTAGAGGGGGGGGTGAAAAACTGTTTTTT.

The chain combines TRBV7-3 with TRBJ2-4, with D unclear. The CDR3 has 13 amino acids. The V end was cut by 4 bases, the J end by 8 bases, with 12 bases between. Germline V gene data show CDR1 as SGHTA and CDR2 as FQGTGA. The CDR3 here is CASSSGSHDIQYF. The CDR3 DNA is TGTGCCAGCAGCTCCGGGTCTCACGACATTCAGTACTTC.

This chain joins TRBV9 and TRBJ2-3; 8 positions match TRBD2. Germline CDR1 SGDLS, CDR2 YYNGEE. V lost 4 bases, J lost 3 bases, and 19 bases stayed unmatched. The CDR3 consists of 19 residues. Here the CDR3 reads CASSPSVGLAGLRTDTQYF. CDR3 DNA sequence: TGTGCCAGCAGCCCCTCAGTAGGGCTAGCGGGTCTTAGGACAGATACGCAGTATTTT.

This chain uses TRBV5-5 with TRBJ2-7; possibly TRBD1 for D (5 bases). CDR1 is SGHKS, CDR2 YYEKEE, per germline (reference sequence). This CDR3 is built from 12 residues. Trimming pared 2 bases from V and 2 bases from J, leaving 5 bases between. CDR3 in amino acids: CASSLGAYEQYF. The CDR3 DNA reads TGTGCCAGCAGCTTAGGGGCCTACGAGCAGTACTTC.

The gene calls are TRBV5-4 and TRBJ1-1, with unresolved D. V was clipped by 4 bases and J by 8 bases, with 12 bases between them. The CDR3 spans 12 residues. Germline CDR1 is SGHNT and CDR2 is YYREEE (reference sequence). The CDR3 DNA reads as TGTGCCAGCAGCCACCTTGGCAAAGAAGCTTTCTTT. Translated, it gives CASSHLGKEAFF. Complete variable domain (other parts from reference TRBV5-4 and TRBJ1-1): ETGVTQSPTHLIKTRGQQVTLRCSSQSGHNTVSWYQQALGQGPQFIFQYYREEENGRGNFPPRFSGLQFPNYSSELNVNALELDDSALYLCASSHLGKEAFFGQGTRLTVV.

The gene calls are TRBV19 and TRBJ2-2; no clear D. The V end was cut by 7 bases, the J end by 3 bases, with 15 bases between. The CDR3 loop spans 15 amino acids. CDR1 and CDR2 from the germline V gene are LNHDA and SQIVND (reference sequence). CDR3 nucleotides: TGTGCCAGTATAGTCAGCTGGTCATACACCGGGGAGCTGTTTTTT. Translated, it gives CASIVSWSYTGELFF.

The chain has TRBV27 and TRBJ2-2, with 10 positions matching TRBD2. The CDR3 spans 16 residues. Germline lookup yields CDR1 MNHEY and CDR2 SMNVEV (reference sequence). The junction had 8 bases not matched to a gene; V was cut back by 5 bases and J by 5 bases. The chain's CDR3 is CASSRASGSLTGELFF. CDR3 nucleotide sequence: TGTGCCAGCAGTCGAGCTAGCGGGAGCCTAACCGGGGAGCTGTTTTTT.